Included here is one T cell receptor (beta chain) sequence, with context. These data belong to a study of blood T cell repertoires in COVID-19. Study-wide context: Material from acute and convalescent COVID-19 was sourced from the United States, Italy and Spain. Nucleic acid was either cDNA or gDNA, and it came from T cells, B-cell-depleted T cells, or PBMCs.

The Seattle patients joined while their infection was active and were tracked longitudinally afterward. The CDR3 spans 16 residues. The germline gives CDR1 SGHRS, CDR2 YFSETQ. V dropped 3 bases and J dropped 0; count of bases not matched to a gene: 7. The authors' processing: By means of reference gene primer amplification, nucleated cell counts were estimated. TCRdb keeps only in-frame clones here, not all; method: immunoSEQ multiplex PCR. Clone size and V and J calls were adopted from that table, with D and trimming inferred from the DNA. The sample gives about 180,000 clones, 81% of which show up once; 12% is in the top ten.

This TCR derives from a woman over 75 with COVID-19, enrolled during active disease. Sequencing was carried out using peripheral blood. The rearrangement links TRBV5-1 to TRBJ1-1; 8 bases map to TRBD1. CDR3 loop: CASSWSSGQVNTEAFF. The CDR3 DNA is TGCGCCAGCAGCTGGTCCTCGGGACAGGTGAACACTGAAGCTTTCTTT.